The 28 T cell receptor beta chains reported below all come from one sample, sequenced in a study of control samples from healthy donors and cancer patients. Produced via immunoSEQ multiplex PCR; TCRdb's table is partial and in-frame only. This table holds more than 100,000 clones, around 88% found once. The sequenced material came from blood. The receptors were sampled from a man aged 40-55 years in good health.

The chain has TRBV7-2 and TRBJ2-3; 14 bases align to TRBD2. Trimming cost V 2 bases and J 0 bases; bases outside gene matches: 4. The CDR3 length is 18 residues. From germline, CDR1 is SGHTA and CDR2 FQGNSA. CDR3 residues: CASSLRLAGGRSTDTQYF. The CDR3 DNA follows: TGTGCCAGCAGCTTAAGACTAGCGGGGGGGCGGAGCACAGATACGCAGTATTTT.

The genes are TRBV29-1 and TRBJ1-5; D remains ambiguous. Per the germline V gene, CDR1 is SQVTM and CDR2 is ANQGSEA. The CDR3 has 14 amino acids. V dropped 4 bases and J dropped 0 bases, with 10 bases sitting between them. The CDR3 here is CSVGYGNSNQPQHF. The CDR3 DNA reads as TGCAGCGTTGGCTATGGGAATAGCAATCAGCCCCAGCATTTT.

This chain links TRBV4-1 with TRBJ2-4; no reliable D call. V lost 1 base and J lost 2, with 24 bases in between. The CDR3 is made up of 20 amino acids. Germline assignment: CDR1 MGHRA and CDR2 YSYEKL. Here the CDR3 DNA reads TGCGCCAGCAGCCAAGGAATTCTAAGATCGGGCAGCGTGACCAAAAACATTCAGTACTTC. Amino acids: CASSQGILRSGSVTKNIQYF.

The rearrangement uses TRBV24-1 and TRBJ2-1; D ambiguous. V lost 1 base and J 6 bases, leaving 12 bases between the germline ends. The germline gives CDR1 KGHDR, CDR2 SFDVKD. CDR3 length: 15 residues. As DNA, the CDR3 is TGTGCCACCAGTGATTTCTCGAAGGGCGGCAATGAGCAGTTCTTC. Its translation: CATSDFSKGGNEQFF.

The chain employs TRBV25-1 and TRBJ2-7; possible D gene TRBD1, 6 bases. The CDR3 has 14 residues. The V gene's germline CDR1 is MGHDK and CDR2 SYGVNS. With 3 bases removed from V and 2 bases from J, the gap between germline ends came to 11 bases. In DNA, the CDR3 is TGTGCCAGCAGTGACGGGACACGTACCTACGAGCAGTACTTC. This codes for CASSDGTRTYEQYF.

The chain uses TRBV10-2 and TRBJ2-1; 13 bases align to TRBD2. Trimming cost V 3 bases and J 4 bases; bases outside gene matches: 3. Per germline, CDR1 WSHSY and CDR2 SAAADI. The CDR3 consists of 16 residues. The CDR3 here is CASSERTSGGYNEQFF. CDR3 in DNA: TGCGCCAGCAGTGAACGGACTAGCGGGGGTTACAATGAGCAGTTCTTC.

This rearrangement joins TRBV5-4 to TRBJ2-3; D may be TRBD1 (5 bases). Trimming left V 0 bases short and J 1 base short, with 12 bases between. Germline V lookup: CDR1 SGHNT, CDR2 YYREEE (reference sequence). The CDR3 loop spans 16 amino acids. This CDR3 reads CASSLEVGQGTDTQYF. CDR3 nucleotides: TGTGCCAGCAGCTTGGAGGTGGGGCAAGGCACAGATACGCAGTATTTT.

The CDR3 DNA sequence: TGTGCCAGCAGCTTGGCGGGGGGGTACAATGAGCAGTTCTTC. It encodes CASSLAGGYNEQFF. The chain is built from TRBV7-6 and TRBJ2-1, with 9 bases fitting TRBD2. V gave up 3 bases and J gave up 4 bases; unmatched junction bases: 1. The CDR3 sequence is 14 residues long. Germline lookup yields CDR1 SGHVS and CDR2 FNYEAQ.

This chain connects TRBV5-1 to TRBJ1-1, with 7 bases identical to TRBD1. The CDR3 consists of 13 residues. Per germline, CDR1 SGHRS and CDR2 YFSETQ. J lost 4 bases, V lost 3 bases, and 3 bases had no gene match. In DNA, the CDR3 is TGCGCCAGCAGCTCACAGGGGAGCACTGAAGCTTTCTTT. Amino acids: CASSSQGSTEAFF.

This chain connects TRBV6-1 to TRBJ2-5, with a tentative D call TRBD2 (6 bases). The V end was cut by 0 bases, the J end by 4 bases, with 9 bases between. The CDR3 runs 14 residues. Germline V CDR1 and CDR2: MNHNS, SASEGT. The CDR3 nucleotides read TGTGCCAGCAGTGAAGCGCCGGGGGTAGAGACCCAGTACTTC. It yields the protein CASSEAPGVETQYF.

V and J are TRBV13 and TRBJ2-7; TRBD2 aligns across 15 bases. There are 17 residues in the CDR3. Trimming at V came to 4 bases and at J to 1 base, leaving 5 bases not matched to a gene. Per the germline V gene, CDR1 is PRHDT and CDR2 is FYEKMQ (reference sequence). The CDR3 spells CASSSRGTSGGSYEQYF. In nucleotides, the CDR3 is TGTGCCAGCAGCTCCCGAGGGACTAGCGGGGGGTCCTACGAGCAGTACTTC.

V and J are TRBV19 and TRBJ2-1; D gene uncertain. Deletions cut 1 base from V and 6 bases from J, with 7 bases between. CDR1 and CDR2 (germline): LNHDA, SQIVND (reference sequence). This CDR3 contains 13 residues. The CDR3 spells CASSIGRTNEQFF. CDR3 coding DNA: TGTGCCAGTAGTATAGGGCGTACCAATGAGCAGTTCTTC.

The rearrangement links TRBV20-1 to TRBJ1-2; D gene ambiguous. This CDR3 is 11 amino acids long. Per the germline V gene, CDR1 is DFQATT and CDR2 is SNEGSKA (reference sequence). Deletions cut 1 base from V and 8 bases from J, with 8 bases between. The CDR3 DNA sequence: TGCAGTGCTAGAGTAACAGAAGGCTACACCTTC. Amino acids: CSARVTEGYTF.

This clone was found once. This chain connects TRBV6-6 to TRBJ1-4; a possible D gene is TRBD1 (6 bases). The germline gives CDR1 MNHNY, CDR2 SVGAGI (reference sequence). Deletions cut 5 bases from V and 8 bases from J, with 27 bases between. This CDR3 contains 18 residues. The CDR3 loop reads CASSPQPHKRDNPEKLFF. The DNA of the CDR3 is TGTGCCAGCAGTCCCCAACCACACAAACGGGACAATCCAGAAAAACTGTTTTTT.

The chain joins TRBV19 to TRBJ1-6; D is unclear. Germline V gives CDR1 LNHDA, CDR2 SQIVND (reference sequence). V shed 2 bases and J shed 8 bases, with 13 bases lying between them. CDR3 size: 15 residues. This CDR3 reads CASSISGLGDSPLHF. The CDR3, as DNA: TGTGCCAGTAGTATATCCGGGCTTGGCGATTCACCCCTCCACTTT.

Here the CDR3 reads CASSQTGARRTEAFF. Written as DNA, the CDR3 is TGTGCCAGCAGCCAGACGGGGGCGAGGCGCACTGAAGCTTTCTTT. The V and J genes are TRBV7-8 and TRBJ1-1; TRBD1 is a possible D gene (6 bases). CDR1 is SGHVS and CDR2 is FQNEAQ in the germline V gene. V was shortened by 5 bases and J by 4 bases, with 17 bases between the two germline ends. The CDR3 runs to 15 residues.

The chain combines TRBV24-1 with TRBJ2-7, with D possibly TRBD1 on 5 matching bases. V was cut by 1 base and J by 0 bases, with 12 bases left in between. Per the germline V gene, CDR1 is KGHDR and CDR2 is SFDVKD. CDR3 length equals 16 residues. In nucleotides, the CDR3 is TGTGCCACCAGTGATTTTGAGGCAGGGAACTCCTACGAGCAGTACTTC. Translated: CATSDFEAGNSYEQYF.

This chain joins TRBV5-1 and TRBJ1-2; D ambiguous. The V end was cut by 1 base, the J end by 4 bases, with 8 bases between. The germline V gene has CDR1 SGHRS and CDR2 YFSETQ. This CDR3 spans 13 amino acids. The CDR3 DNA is TGCGCCAGCAGCTTGACGTCGGGCTATGGCTACACCTTC. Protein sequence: CASSLTSGYGYTF.

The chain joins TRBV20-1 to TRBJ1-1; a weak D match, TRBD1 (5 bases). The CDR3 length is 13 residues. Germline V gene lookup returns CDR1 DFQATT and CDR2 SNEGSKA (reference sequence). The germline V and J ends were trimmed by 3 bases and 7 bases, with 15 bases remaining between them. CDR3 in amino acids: CSASLSGEGEAFF. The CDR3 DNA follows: TGCAGTGCTAGTTTGTCGGGGGAGGGTGAAGCTTTCTTT.

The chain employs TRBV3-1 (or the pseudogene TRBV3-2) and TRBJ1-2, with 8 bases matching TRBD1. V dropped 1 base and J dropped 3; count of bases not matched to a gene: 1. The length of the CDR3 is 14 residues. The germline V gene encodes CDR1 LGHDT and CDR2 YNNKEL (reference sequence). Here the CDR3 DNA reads TGTGCCAGCAGCCAAGTGACAGGGGACTATGGCTACACCTTC. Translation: CASSQVTGDYGYTF.

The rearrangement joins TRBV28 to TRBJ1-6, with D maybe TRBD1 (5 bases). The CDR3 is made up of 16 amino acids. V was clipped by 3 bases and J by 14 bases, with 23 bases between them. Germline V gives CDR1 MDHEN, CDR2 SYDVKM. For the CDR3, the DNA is TGTGCCAGCAGTTTGGGAGGGTCGACAGCGGTCCAGTCCCTCCACTTT. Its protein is CASSLGGSTAVQSLHF. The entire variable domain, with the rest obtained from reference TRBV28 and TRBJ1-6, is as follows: DVKVTQSSRYLVKRTGEKVFLECVQDMDHENMFWYRQDPGLGLRLIYFSYDVKMKEKGDIPEGYSVSREKKERFSLILESASTNQTSMYLCASSLGGSTAVQSLHFGNGTRLTVT.

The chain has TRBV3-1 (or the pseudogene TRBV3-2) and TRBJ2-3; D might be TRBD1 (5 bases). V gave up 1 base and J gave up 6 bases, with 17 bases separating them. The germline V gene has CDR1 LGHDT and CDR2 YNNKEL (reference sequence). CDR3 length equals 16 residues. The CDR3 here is CASSQVVKGPGDTQYF. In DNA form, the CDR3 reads TGTGCCAGCAGCCAAGTAGTTAAAGGGCCAGGGGATACGCAGTATTTT.

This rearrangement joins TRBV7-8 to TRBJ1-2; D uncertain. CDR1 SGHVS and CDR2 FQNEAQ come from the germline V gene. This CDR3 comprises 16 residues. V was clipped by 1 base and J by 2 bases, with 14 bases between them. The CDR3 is CASSLVGVVRNYGYTF. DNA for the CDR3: TGTGCCAGCAGCTTAGTGGGCGTAGTACGGAACTATGGCTACACCTTC.

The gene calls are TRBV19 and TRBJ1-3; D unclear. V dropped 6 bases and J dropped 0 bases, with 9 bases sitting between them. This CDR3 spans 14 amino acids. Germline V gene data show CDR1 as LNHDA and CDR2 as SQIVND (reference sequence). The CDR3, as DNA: TGTGCCAGTAGCGGGGAGGACTCTGGAAACACCATATATTTT. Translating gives CASSGEDSGNTIYF. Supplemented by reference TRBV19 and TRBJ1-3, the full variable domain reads DGGITQSPKYLFRKEGQNVTLSCEQNLNHDAMYWYRQDPGQGLRLIYYSQIVNDFQKGDIAEGYSVSREKKESFPLTVTSAQKNPTAFYLCASSGEDSGNTIYFGEGSWLTVV.

CDR3 nucleotide sequence: TGTGCCAGCAGTGCGATGGGATCTGGGGCCAACGTCCTGACTTTC. Translation: CASSAMGSGANVLTF. V gene TRBV25-1 combines with J gene TRBJ2-6; no clear D. The CDR3 covers 15 residues. CDR1 is MGHDK, CDR2 SYGVNS, per germline. Trimming shortened V by 4 bases and J by 1 base, and 8 bases separated the two germline ends.

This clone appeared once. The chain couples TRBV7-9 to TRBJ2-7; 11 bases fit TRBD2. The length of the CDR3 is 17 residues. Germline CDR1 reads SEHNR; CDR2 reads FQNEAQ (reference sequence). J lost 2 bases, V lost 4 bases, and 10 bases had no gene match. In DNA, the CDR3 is TGTGCCAGCAGCTCGAGCATCTTGACTAGCGGGACCTACGAGCAGTACTTC. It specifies CASSSSILTSGTYEQYF.

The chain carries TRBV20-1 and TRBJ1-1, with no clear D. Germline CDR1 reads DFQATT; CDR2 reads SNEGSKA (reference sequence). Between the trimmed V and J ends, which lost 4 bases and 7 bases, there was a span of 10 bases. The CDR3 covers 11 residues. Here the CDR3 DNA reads TGCAGTGCTATAGGGAAGGATGAAGCTTTCTTT. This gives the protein CSAIGKDEAFF.

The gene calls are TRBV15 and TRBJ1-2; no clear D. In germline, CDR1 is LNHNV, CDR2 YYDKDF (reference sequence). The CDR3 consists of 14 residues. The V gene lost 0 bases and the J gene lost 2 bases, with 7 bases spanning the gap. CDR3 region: CATSRDRSNYGYTF. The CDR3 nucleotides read TGTGCCACCAGCAGAGACCGATCAAACTATGGCTACACCTTC.